The entry below describes one T cell receptor (beta chain). It has no known antigen specificity. No much larger clonotype is one base removed from it; base qualities were not supplied. The data are from a study of beta chain features in type 1 diabetes (dated by TCRdb to the late 2010s). For the study in its entirety: Patients and healthy donors did not differ in mean age, gender distribution, total cell number or subset yield. Regulatory and stem cell-like memory subsets were obtained from only 8 patients and roughly eight healthy donors, while naive and central memory subsets were obtained from all 30 or so donors. In the study, TCRB repertoires of sorted circulating CD4+ T cell subsets from recently diagnosed type 1 diabetes patients were compared with those of matched healthy donors. A total of 100 million to 110 million sorted cells were examined across all samples, and a strong correlation was observed between cell number per subset and RNA yield. Summary of the overall study and its limitations: Because cDNA was sequenced instead of genomic DNA, activated cells with high expression could be over-represented, although the groups did not differ in activation or CD3 levels. PCR may preferentially amplify shorter templates, but because patient and control samples were amplified and corrected together, any resulting skew would affect both groups equally. Naive, central memory and regulatory TCRB repertoires appeared to be more similar among patients than among healthy donors. At VDJ recombination sites, type 1 diabetes patients had fewer insertions and more deleted nucleotides, which implies abnormalities in thymic rearrangement. Because the HLA sub-analyses included only small numbers of individuals, any influence of HLA type on TCRB rearrangement was left unresolved. Type 1 diabetes patients showed a moderate but significant shortening of TCRB CDR3 length in all four CD4+ subsets.

The entire isolated RNA was reverse transcribed using the High Capacity cDNA Reverse Transcription Kit, and thus expressed TCRB transcripts were sequenced. Deep immunoSEQ sequencing was applied to naive, central memory and regulatory T cell samples, giving an average of roughly 3.6 million total reads per sample. Sorted cells were lysed in RLT buffer, and RNA was extracted using DNase-treated RNeasy Micro or Mini kits according to cell number. To prevent cross-contamination, each cell subset was processed individually, whereas patient and healthy donor samples were processed jointly. TCRB sequences were amplified from cDNA with the immunoSEQ multiplex PCR, producing 87-bp fragments spanning the CDR3 region. Amplicons were sequenced on the Illumina HiSeq platform. The published analysis was carried out like this. PCR bias was corrected computationally using synthetic template baselines, and reads within Hamming distance 2 were collapsed, with unmergeable singletons discarded. Reads were aligned against IMGT so that V, D and J genes, CDR3 length and insertions or deletions at six rearrangement sites could be assigned. Within each subset, clonotype counts were normalized to the number of sorted cells before true diversity and Gini coefficients were calculated with the tcR R package. Repertoire sharing was quantified using the overlap coefficient calculated on TCRB nucleotide sequences. TCRdb stores this immuneACCESS table with in-frame sequences only. Part of the clones is absent; in the studies checked, under half of the shortfall reflects unresolved V genes, and no reason is known for the rest. Clonal size and the V and J genes are those of that table, whereas D and trimming came from the DNA. Recorded for this sample are 95,000 to 150,000 clones; about a sixth of them occurred a single time. Over 2% of the sample rests with the top ten.

Each donor gave one peripheral blood draw, averaging approximately 120 mL, which was collected into heparinised tubes. Using a panel that included CD45RO, CCR7, CD25, CD127, CD95 and CD27, naive, central memory, regulatory and stem cell-like memory CD4+ T cells were sorted on a BD FACSAria II. Purity was above 95% for every sorted population. PBMCs were separated immediately by Lymphoprep density gradient centrifugation and were stained directly, without being cultured. So that batch effects would be minimized, each experiment stained and sorted samples in pairs, pairing one healthy donor with one patient. V sheds 4 bases and J sheds 2 bases, leaving 9 bases between their ends. Taken from cysteine to phenylalanine, the CDR3 has 12 residues. Here the CDR3 DNA is all that survives: 36 bases in frame from base 1. The germline V gene encodes CDR1 SQVTM and CDR2 ANQGSEA.

The clonotype originates from a man under 40 with type 1 diabetes. The chain is assembled from TRBV29-1 and TRBJ2-7; possibly the D gene is TRBD1, per 5 matching bases. Input material: central memory CD4+ T cells from blood. The nucleotides read TGCAGCGTTGCACAGGAAGCCTACGAGCAGTACTTC. Translated, this is CSVAQEAYEQYF.